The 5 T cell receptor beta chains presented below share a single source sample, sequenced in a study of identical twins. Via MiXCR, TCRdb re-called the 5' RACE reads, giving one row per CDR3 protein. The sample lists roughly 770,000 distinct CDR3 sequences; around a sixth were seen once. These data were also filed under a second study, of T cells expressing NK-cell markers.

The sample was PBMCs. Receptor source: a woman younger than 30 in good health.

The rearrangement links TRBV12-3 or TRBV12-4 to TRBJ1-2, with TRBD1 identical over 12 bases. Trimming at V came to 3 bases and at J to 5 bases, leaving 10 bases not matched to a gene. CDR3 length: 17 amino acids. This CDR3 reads CASSFLGTGGRSYGYTF. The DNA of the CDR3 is TGTGCCAGCAGTTTCCTTGGGACAGGGGGCCGTAGTTATGGCTACACCTTC.

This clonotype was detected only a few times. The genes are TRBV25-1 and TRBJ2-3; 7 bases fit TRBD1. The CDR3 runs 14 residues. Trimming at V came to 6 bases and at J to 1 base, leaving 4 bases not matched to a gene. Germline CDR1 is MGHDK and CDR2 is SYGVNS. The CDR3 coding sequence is TGTGCCAGCAGACGACAGGGACGCACAGATACGCAGTATTTT. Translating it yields CASRRQGRTDTQYF. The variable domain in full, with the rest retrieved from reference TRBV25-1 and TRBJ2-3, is EADIYQTPRYLVIGTGKKITLECSQTMGHDKMYWYQQDPGMELHLIHYSYGVNSTEKGDLSSESTVSRIRTEHFPLTLESARPSHTSQYLCASRRQGRTDTQYFGPGTRLTVL.

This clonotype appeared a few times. The chain's CDR3 is CASSLLRSGELFF. The CDR3 DNA follows: TGTGCCAGCAGCCTCTTGAGGTCGGGGGAGCTGTTTTTT. The chain has TRBV12-3 or TRBV12-4 and TRBJ2-2; D gene ambiguous. The CDR3 is made up of 13 amino acids. The germline V and J ends were trimmed by 6 bases and 8 bases, with 13 bases remaining between them.

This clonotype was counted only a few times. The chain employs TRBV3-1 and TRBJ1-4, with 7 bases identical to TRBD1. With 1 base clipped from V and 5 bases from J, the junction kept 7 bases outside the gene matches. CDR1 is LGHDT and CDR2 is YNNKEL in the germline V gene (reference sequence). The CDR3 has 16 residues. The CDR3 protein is CASSQALGQRNEKLFF. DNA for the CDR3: TGTGCCAGCAGCCAAGCCTTGGGACAGCGAAATGAAAAACTGTTTTTT.

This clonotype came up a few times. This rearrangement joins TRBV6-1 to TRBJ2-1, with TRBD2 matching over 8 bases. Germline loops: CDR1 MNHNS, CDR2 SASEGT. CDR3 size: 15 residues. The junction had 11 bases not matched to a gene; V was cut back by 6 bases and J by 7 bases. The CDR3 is CASRGRVSGENEQFF. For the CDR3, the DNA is TGTGCCAGCAGGGGAAGGGTTAGCGGGGAAAATGAGCAGTTCTTC.